Each of the 2 T cell receptor beta chains below was sequenced from the same sample in a study of glioma-infiltrating T cells after dendritic cell vaccination. The repertoire was sequenced with immunoSEQ multiplex PCR; TCRdb's copy has only in-frame clones and lacks some. The sample records about 92,000 clones, 85% to 90% being singletons. The sample here was blood, taken before dendritic cell vaccination. The receptors come from a human donor with glioblastoma.

This clone was counted a few times. The chain employs TRBV10-3 and TRBJ1-2, with TRBD1 matching 9 bases. CDR3 length: 14 amino acids. CDR1 is ENHRY and CDR2 is SYGVKD in the germline V gene. After removal of 5 bases from V and 3 bases from J, the junction contained 4 bases not matched to a gene. The CDR3 spells CAISNRDRDYGYTF. Here the CDR3 DNA reads TGTGCCATCAGTAACCGGGACAGGGACTATGGCTACACCTTC.

The rearrangement links TRBV7-6 to TRBJ1-2, with 8 bases aligning to TRBD1. The V gene's germline CDR1 is SGHVS and CDR2 FNYEAQ. Trimming removed 1 base from V and 5 bases from J; junction bases left unmatched: 0. This CDR3 spans 13 amino acids. The DNA for the CDR3 is TGTGCCAGCAGCTTAGACAGGGGGTATGGCTACACCTTC. Its protein is CASSLDRGYGYTF.